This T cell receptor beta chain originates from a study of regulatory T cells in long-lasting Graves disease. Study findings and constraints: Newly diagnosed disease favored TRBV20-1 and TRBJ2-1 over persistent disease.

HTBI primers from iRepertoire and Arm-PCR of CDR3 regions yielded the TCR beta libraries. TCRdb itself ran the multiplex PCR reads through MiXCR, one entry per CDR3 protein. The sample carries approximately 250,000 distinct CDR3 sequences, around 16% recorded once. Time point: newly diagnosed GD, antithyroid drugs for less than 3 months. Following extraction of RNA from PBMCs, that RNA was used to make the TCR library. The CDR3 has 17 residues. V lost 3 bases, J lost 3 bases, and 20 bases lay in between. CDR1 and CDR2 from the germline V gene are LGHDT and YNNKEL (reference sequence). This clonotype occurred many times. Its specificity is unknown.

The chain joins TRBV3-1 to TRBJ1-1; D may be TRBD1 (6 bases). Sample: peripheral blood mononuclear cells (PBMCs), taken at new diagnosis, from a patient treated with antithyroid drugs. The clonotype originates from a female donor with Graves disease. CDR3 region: CASSHFGGRGSDTEAFF. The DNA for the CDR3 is TGTGCCAGCAGCCATTTTGGGGGGCGGGGTTCGGACACTGAAGCTTTCTTT.